This entry lists 11 T cell receptor beta chains sequenced from one sample in a study of naive and memory T cell subsets. The library had UMIs added by 3' ligation of an oligonucleotide to TCR cDNA. Four PCR rounds used nested alpha and beta constant region primers plus the SP2 primer. TCRdb passed the 5' RACE reads through MiXCR, listing each CDR3 protein once. The table includes more than 50,000 distinct CDR3 sequences, approximately 7.2% detected once. The receptor set was obtained from a male donor in good health.

The chain couples TRBV7-9 to TRBJ2-7, with TRBD2 identical over 9 bases. The J segment lost 5 bases and the V segment lost 1 base, leaving 6 bases of the junction unmatched. This CDR3 region has 15 residues. Germline assignment: CDR1 SEHNR and CDR2 FQNEAQ (reference sequence). CDR3 in DNA: TGTGCCAGCAGCTTAGTTGCGGGGGGGCGCCACGAGCAGTACTTC. This gives the protein CASSLVAGGRHEQYF.

This clonotype was counted only a few times. The rearrangement links TRBV6-2 or TRBV6-3 to TRBJ2-2; D is ambiguous. The CDR3 consists of 14 residues. CDR1 and CDR2 from the germline V gene are MNHEY and SVGEGT. V was cut by 0 bases and J by 4 bases, with 6 bases left in between. The CDR3: CASSYSSFTGELFF. As DNA, the CDR3 is TGTGCCAGCAGTTACTCTTCCTTCACCGGGGAGCTGTTTTTT.

This clonotype was seen repeatedly, ten times or more. The CDR3 bases are TGTGCCAGCAGTGGGTCTAGCGGGAGTTCCGATACGCAGTATTTT. The encoded protein is CASSGSSGSSDTQYF. The chain links TRBV9 to TRBJ2-3, with TRBD2 matching 10 bases. Germline lookup yields CDR1 SGDLS and CDR2 YYNGEE. The ends lost 5 bases at V and 6 bases at J; junction bases unmatched: 9. The CDR3 loop spans 15 amino acids.

This chain joins TRBV2 and TRBJ1-5; TRBD1 agrees at 7 bases. V was clipped by 2 bases and J by 7 bases; unmatched bases: 2. From germline, CDR1 is SNHLY and CDR2 FYNNEI. CDR3 length equals 13 residues. The CDR3 sequence is CASSERGRQPQHF. The CDR3 DNA follows: TGTGCCAGCAGTGAAAGGGGGCGACAGCCCCAGCATTTT.

There are many counts of this clonotype. This chain connects TRBV29-1 to TRBJ2-3; 7 nucleotides line up with TRBD1. Germline CDR1 reads SQVTM; CDR2 reads ANQGSEA. This CDR3 has 15 residues. Germline trimming cut 5 bases from V and 4 bases from J; bases unmatched to any gene: 12. The CDR3 is CSVSRPDRRSDTQYF. Here the CDR3 DNA reads TGCAGCGTTTCCCGACCGGACAGGAGGTCAGATACGCAGTATTTT.

There are many counts of this clonotype. The J gene is TRBJ2-5, the V gene TRBV5-5; the D gene is possibly TRBD1 (5 bases). This CDR3 is built from 14 residues. Germline V CDR1 and CDR2: SGHKS, YYEKEE (reference sequence). Trimming left V 7 bases short and J 5 bases short, with 18 bases between. The CDR3 sequence is CASCQDTGCETQYF. The CDR3 DNA sequence: TGTGCCAGCTGCCAGGACACCGGCTGTGAGACCCAGTACTTC.

The V call is TRBV18, the J call TRBJ1-1; D is perhaps TRBD1 (6 bases). Germline V lookup: CDR1 KGHSH, CDR2 LQKENI. Trimming pared 3 bases from V and 5 bases from J, leaving 13 bases between. This CDR3 has 14 amino acids. CDR3: CASSPEQGTTEAFF. CDR3 sequence (DNA): TGTGCCAGCTCACCCGAACAGGGAACGACTGAAGCTTTCTTT.

This clonotype was detected only a few times. CDR3 DNA: TGTGCCAGCAGTTACTCGGGGGCCTGGGACAGCCCCTACGAGCAGTACTTC. Translating gives CASSYSGAWDSPYEQYF. The rearrangement links TRBV6-5 to TRBJ2-7; 7 bases align to TRBD1. The CDR3 has 17 residues. Looked up from germline, CDR1 is MNHEY and CDR2 is SVGAGI. V shed 0 bases and J 2 bases; nucleotides not matched to a gene: 10.

V is TRBV21-1 and J is TRBJ2-6; the table assigns TRBD2, which was not confirmed against the DNA. TRBV21-1 is given as a pseudogene. The CDR3 length is 20 residues. Written as DNA, the CDR3 is TGTGCCAGCAGCAAAGTCGACCCTCCGCATTGGCGCGTCCCAAGCAACGTCCTGACTTTC. Its translation is CASSKVDPPHWRVPSNVLTF.

This clonotype was picked up many times. The V call is TRBV12-3 or TRBV12-4, the J call TRBJ2-7, with unresolved D. Trimming cost V 5 bases and J 3 bases, with 11 bases left between them. The CDR3 loop spans 13 amino acids. The CDR3 spells CASSTNADYEQYF. DNA of the CDR3: TGTGCCAGCAGTACCAACGCCGACTACGAGCAGTACTTC.

This clonotype is medium-sized by share. J is TRBJ2-5 and V is TRBV20-1; possibly TRBD2 for D (6 bases). The CDR3 contains 14 residues. From germline, CDR1 is DFQATT and CDR2 SNEGSKA (reference sequence). V dropped 1 base and J dropped 2 bases, with 11 bases sitting between them. CDR3 nucleotide sequence: TGCAGTGCTAGAGGGAGGGCCCCACAAGAGACCCAGTACTTC. Translated, it gives CSARGRAPQETQYF.